The clone carrying this T cell receptor (beta chain) was counted a few times. Its matching antigen is unknown. Then a second PCR, running roughly 7 to 11 cycles, was carried out with a sample-barcoded 5' primer and a J-beta primer mix. All cDNA molecules were each tagged by a template-switch adaptor with 12 random nucleotides. From the 5' RACE reads, TCRdb called clonotypes with MiXCR, one entry per CDR3 protein. Altogether more than 800,000 distinct CDR3 sequences are present, around 30% being singletons, with the ten largest covering around a sixth. This CDR3 has 14 residues. Trimming left V 0 bases short and J 2 bases short, with 8 bases between. Looked up from germline, CDR1 is DFQATT and CDR2 is SNEGSKA (reference sequence). This sample is drawn from a study of blood T cells in healthy people across ages. Study-level points and caveats: PBMCs that were unsorted prevented a conclusive naive versus antigen-experienced comparison. Measured against age, TCR beta diversity per million T cells decreased in a roughly linear manner.

Peripheral blood samples of roughly 9.9 milliliters were drawn from each donor. The chain couples TRBV20-1 to TRBJ1-5; possible D gene TRBD1, 6 bases. The clonotype was recovered from a woman aged 80 or over in good health. Sequencing used blood. The CDR3 DNA sequence: TGCAGTGCTAGAGATGGGGGCGGCAATCAGCCCCAGCATTTT. Its translation: CSARDGGGNQPQHF.